This T cell receptor beta chain was obtained from a study of cytomegalovirus exposure and HLA in healthy donors. Study-level information: HLA-typed donors contributed around 85 million unique TCRs, which were held in an early data release.

The V end lost 4 bases, the J end lost 4 bases, and 11 bases lay between the germline ends. The CDR3 has 13 amino acids. Germline V gene lookup returns CDR1 MDHEN and CDR2 SYDVKM. Overall study findings and caveats: An assumption of roughly uniform sequencing depth across donors underlay the presence/absence analyses.

This clone was found a few times. What it binds is unknown. PCR primers comprised 60 Vbeta and 13 Jbeta primers. Assay used: immunoSEQ multiplex PCR; TCRdb lists only in-frame clones, some missing. The sample lists more than 110,000 clones; 75% were seen once. Sequenced: PBMCs. The rearrangement uses TRBV28 and TRBJ2-7, with a weak D call TRBD1 (8 bases). This TCR was sampled from a man younger than 45 in good health and CMV-seronegative. CDR3 DNA: TGTGCCAGCAGTTACAGGGGGGGATACGAGCAGTACTTC. Translation gives CASSYRGGYEQYF.